This T cell receptor (beta chain) was recorded in a study of neoadjuvant anti-PD-1 for oral cavity cancer. Background on the study: Most patients had three to four biweekly doses of 3 mg/kg nivolumab before resection.

CDR1 and CDR2 (germline): SGHRS, YFSETQ. This CDR3 spans 13 amino acids. V gave up 5 bases and J gave up 6 bases, with 15 bases separating them. The method was immunoSEQ multiplex PCR; TCRdb's version includes in-frame clones alone and lacks a portion of them. The table lists tens of thousands of clones, over 70% of them singletons. Stage II-IVA oral cavity squamous cell carcinoma was new and untreated by systemic or radiation therapy. Patients had HPV-negative, locally advanced oral cavity squamous cell carcinoma. Analysis of PBMCs was direct, with no culture step. The sequenced sample was PBMCs, obtained before nivolumab (anti-PD-1) treatment. The genes are TRBV5-1 and TRBJ2-7; D unresolved. The TCR comes from a person aged 35 to 85 with oral cavity squamous cell carcinoma. DNA for the CDR3: TGCGCCAGCAGGAGACCCCCCTCCGGCGAGCAGTACTTC. Translating it yields CASRRPPSGEQYF. The complete variable domain, with remaining parts taken from reference TRBV5-1 and TRBJ2-7, reads KAGVTQTPRYLIKTRGQQVTLSCSPISGHRSVSWYQQTPGQGLQFLFEYFSETQRNKGNFPGRFSGRQFSNSRSEMNVSTLELGDSALYLCASRRPPSGEQYFGPGTRLTVT.